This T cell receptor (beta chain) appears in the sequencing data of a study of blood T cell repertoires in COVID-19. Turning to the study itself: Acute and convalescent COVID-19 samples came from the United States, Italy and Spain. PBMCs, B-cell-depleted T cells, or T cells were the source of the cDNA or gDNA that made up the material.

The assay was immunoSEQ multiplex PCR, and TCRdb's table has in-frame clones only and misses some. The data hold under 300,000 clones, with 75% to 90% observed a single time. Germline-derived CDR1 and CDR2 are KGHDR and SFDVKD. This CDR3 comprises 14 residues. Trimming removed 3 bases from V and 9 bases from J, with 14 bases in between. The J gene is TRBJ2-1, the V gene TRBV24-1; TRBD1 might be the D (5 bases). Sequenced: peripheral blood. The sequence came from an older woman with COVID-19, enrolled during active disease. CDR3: CATSDKMTATEQFF. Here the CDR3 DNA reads TGTGCCACCAGTGATAAGATGACAGCCACTGAGCAGTTCTTC.